A single sample is the source of the 23 T cell receptor beta chains below, sequenced in a study of T-cell reconstitution after alpha-beta-depleted transplantation in children. Preparation of the TCRbeta library involved a method that used unique molecular identifiers. TCRdb reprocessed the PCR reads with MiXCR, giving one entry per CDR3 protein. This sample has some 290,000 distinct CDR3 sequences, with 23% found just once. The material sequenced was PBMCs, mostly from graft donor cells, taken 180 days after TCRalphabeta/CD19-depleted stem cell transplant. These receptors were collected from a male patient younger than 18 who had a stem cell transplant for acute lymphoblastic leukemia, so the T cells may come from the graft donor.

This clonotype turned up a few times. The chain has TRBV11-2 and TRBJ2-2; 11 bases map to TRBD1. The germline V gene encodes CDR1 SGHAT and CDR2 FQNNGV. The V gene end was trimmed by 0 bases and the J gene end by 4 bases; junction bases not matched to a gene: 7. This CDR3 is 18 amino acids long. CDR3 sequence (DNA): TGTGCCAGCAGCTTAGAGGGGACAGGGGGTAGAACCACCGGGGAGCTGTTTTTT. As protein: CASSLEGTGGRTTGELFF.

CDR3 sequence reads: CASIHGLAVYEQYF. The CDR3 DNA follows: TGTGCCAGCATCCATGGACTAGCGGTCTACGAGCAGTACTTC. V and J are TRBV2 and TRBJ2-7, with 10 bases identical to TRBD2. The CDR3 totals 14 residues. Germline V gives CDR1 SNHLY, CDR2 FYNNEI. V lost 7 bases to trimming and J lost 3 bases; unmatched junction nucleotides: 6.

This clonotype was seen at least ten times. This chain uses TRBV5-1 with TRBJ1-1; D might be TRBD1 (5 bases). This CDR3 is built from 13 residues. V lost 1 base, J lost 10 bases, and 14 bases lay in between. Germline V gene sequence: CDR1 SGHRS, CDR2 YFSETQ. The CDR3 is CASSLSPSGGAFF. CDR3 nucleotide sequence: TGCGCCAGCAGCTTGAGTCCCTCGGGGGGAGCTTTCTTT. Looking up the rest from reference TRBV5-1 and TRBJ1-1 gives the full variable domain: KAGVTQTPRYLIKTRGQQVTLSCSPISGHRSVSWYQQTPGQGLQFLFEYFSETQRNKGNFPGRFSGRQFSNSRSEMNVSTLELGDSALYLCASSLSPSGGAFFGQGTRLTVV.

This clonotype appeared a few times. The V gene is TRBV6-1, the J gene TRBJ1-1, with D possibly matching TRBD1 (5 bases). V lost 0 bases and J 6 bases, leaving 20 bases between the germline ends. CDR3 length equals 17 residues. Germline lookup yields CDR1 MNHNS and CDR2 SASEGT. The CDR3 DNA sequence: TGTGCCAGCAGTGAAGCGCTTCTGGAGGGGTTGGTCCCTGAAGCTTTCTTT. Translation: CASSEALLEGLVPEAFF.

J is TRBJ2-5 and V is TRBV7-9; D gene ambiguous. Trimming removed 4 bases from V and 9 bases from J, with 6 bases in between. This CDR3 comprises 10 residues. Per the germline V gene, CDR1 is SEHNR and CDR2 is FQNEAQ (reference sequence). This CDR3 is CASSSLPQYF. In DNA form, the CDR3 reads TGTGCCAGCAGCTCACTCCCCCAGTACTTC.

This clonotype was seen a few times. This sequence joins TRBV5-1 and TRBJ2-7; 7 bases match TRBD1. Trimming cost V 1 base and J 1 base; bases outside gene matches: 5. CDR3 length equals 15 residues. Germline loops: CDR1 SGHRS, CDR2 YFSETQ. CDR3: CASSLPWDRSYEQYF. The CDR3 nucleotides read TGCGCCAGCAGCTTGCCCTGGGACAGATCCTACGAGCAGTACTTC.

The V call is TRBV27, the J call TRBJ2-3; D could derive from TRBD1 or TRBD2 (5 bases each). The germline V and J ends were trimmed by 5 bases and 9 bases, with 12 bases remaining between them. Germline CDR1 is MNHEY and CDR2 is SMNVEV (reference sequence). The CDR3 loop spans 12 amino acids. This CDR3 reads CASSPPGRTQYF. The CDR3 DNA reads as TGTGCCAGCAGTCCTCCGGGACGAACGCAGTATTTT.

This sequence joins TRBV2 and TRBJ1-2; D remains ambiguous. Trimming took off 4 bases at V and 3 bases at J, with 12 bases between the two ends. This CDR3 has 14 amino acids. CDR1 is SNHLY, CDR2 FYNNEI, per germline. CDR3 nucleotide sequence: TGTGCCAGCAGTGGTATAGGGAGGCACTATGGCTACACCTTC. As protein: CASSGIGRHYGYTF.

This rearrangement joins TRBV15 to TRBJ2-3, with D possibly matching TRBD2 (5 bases). CDR1 is LNHNV and CDR2 is YYDKDF in the germline V gene (reference sequence). Trimming pared 2 bases from V and 2 bases from J, leaving 17 bases between. This CDR3 has 17 residues. The CDR3 sequence is CATSRYGNRLITDTQYF. The CDR3 DNA reads TGTGCCACCAGCAGATACGGTAACCGACTAATCACAGATACGCAGTATTTT.

Only a few counts were recorded for this clonotype. This chain uses TRBV7-9 with TRBJ2-3; the D gene is possibly TRBD2 (5 bases). Deletions cut 3 bases from V and 1 base from J, with 17 bases between. The CDR3 spans 17 residues. Germline V lookup: CDR1 SEHNR, CDR2 FQNEAQ (reference sequence). The CDR3 loop reads CASSFSLLDGGTDTQYF. The CDR3 bases are TGTGCCAGCAGCTTCTCCCTACTAGACGGAGGCACAGATACGCAGTATTTT.

This chain links TRBV6-5 with TRBJ2-3, with D possibly matching TRBD1 (5 bases). Per germline, CDR1 MNHEY and CDR2 SVGAGI. The length of the CDR3 is 14 residues. The V gene lost 0 bases and the J gene lost 5 bases, with 9 bases spanning the gap. The CDR3 loop is CASSYSQGGDTQYF. The CDR3 DNA follows: TGTGCCAGCAGTTACTCCCAGGGTGGAGATACGCAGTATTTT.

This clonotype showed up just a few times. CDR3 in DNA: TGTGCCAGCAGCTTAGTTGGTGGGAAATCCTACAATGAGCAGTTCTTC. This sequence encodes CASSLVGGKSYNEQFF. The chain joins TRBV11-2 to TRBJ2-1, with D hard to call. This CDR3 comprises 16 residues. CDR1 and CDR2 from the germline V gene are SGHAT and FQNNGV. Trimming stripped 1 base from V and 1 base from J, with 11 bases between.

The chain couples TRBV20-1 to TRBJ2-3; D is unresolved. The V end lost 0 bases, the J end lost 2 bases, and 12 bases lay between the germline ends. The CDR3 runs 15 residues. The germline CDR1 and CDR2 sequences are DFQATT and SNEGSKA (reference sequence). The CDR3 DNA follows: TGCAGTGCTAGAGATGCGCGGCACCACACAGATACGCAGTATTTT. Protein product: CSARDARHHTDTQYF.

This chain connects TRBV9 to TRBJ2-5; D uncertain. Germline CDR1 is SGDLS and CDR2 is YYNGEE. V gave up 1 base and J gave up 5 bases, with 12 bases separating them. The CDR3 covers 14 residues. CDR3 in DNA: TGTGCCAGCAGCGTACATGGAGTGGGGGAGACCCAGTACTTC. As protein: CASSVHGVGETQYF.

The table lists this clonotype with many counts. This chain links TRBV29-1 with TRBJ2-6; no clear D gene. The V and J ends lost 6 bases and 0 bases respectively, with 9 bases between them. Germline lookup yields CDR1 SQVTM and CDR2 ANQGSEA. The CDR3 spans 14 residues. DNA of the CDR3: TGCAGCGTCCCCGGTGACTCTGGGGCCAACGTCCTGACTTTC. It yields the protein CSVPGDSGANVLTF.

The chain joins TRBV14 to TRBJ2-7, with a tentative D call TRBD1 (6 bases). The CDR3 is 16 residues long. Looked up from germline, CDR1 is SGHDN and CDR2 is FVKESK. V was clipped by 0 bases and J by 6 bases, with 18 bases between them. CDR3 residues: CASSQEGAGYGLEQYF. The CDR3 DNA reads TGTGCCAGCAGCCAAGAGGGGGCAGGGTACGGTCTCGAGCAGTACTTC.

This sequence joins TRBV2 and TRBJ1-2; 7 bases are shared with TRBD1. J was trimmed by 3 bases and V by 4 bases; bases with no gene match: 5. CDR1 and CDR2 (germline): SNHLY, FYNNEI. There are 14 residues in the CDR3. Written as DNA, the CDR3 is TGTGCCAGCAGTGCACCCGGGACAGACTATGGCTACACCTTC. Its translation is CASSAPGTDYGYTF. Full variable domain (remainder filled in from reference TRBV2 and TRBJ1-2): EPEVTQTPSHQVTQMGQEVILRCVPISNHLYFYWYRQILGQKVEFLVSFYNNEISEKSEIFDDQFSVERPDGSNFTLKIRSTKLEDSAMYFCASSAPGTDYGYTFGSGTRLTVV.

This clonotype was observed a handful of times. The chain combines TRBV7-2 with TRBJ2-1; D not certain. V lost 1 base to trimming and J lost 8 bases, with 18 bases between them. This CDR3 comprises 16 residues. Looked up from germline, CDR1 is SGHTA and CDR2 is FQGNSA. CDR3: CASSLGSRQRRHEQFF. CDR3 nucleotide sequence: TGTGCCAGCAGCTTAGGGTCCAGGCAAAGGCGGCATGAGCAGTTCTTC.

The table lists this clonotype with a few counts. The V gene is TRBV6-5, the J gene TRBJ1-2; D is unresolved. V was shortened by 2 bases and J by 0 bases, with 13 bases between the two germline ends. This CDR3 spans 16 amino acids. Germline loops: CDR1 MNHEY, CDR2 SVGAGI. CDR3 region: CASSYDPQKANYGYTF. The CDR3 bases are TGTGCCAGCAGTTACGATCCCCAGAAAGCTAACTATGGCTACACCTTC.

The chain employs TRBV15 and TRBJ2-1, with TRBD2 matching 12 bases. Germline-derived CDR1 and CDR2 are LNHNV and YYDKDF (reference sequence). J was trimmed by 2 bases and V by 3 bases; bases with no gene match: 5. The CDR3 runs 17 residues. CDR3 protein: CATSSDLAGGPYNEQFF. For the CDR3, the DNA is TGTGCCACCAGCAGCGACCTAGCGGGAGGGCCCTACAATGAGCAGTTCTTC. The full variable domain, with the rest looked up from reference TRBV15 and TRBJ2-1, is DAMVIQNPRYQVTQFGKPVTLSCSQTLNHNVMYWYQQKSSQAPKLLFHYYDKDFNNEADTPDNFQSRRPNTSFCFLDIRSPGLGDTAMYLCATSSDLAGGPYNEQFFGPGTRLTVL.

The table lists this clonotype with a few counts. The chain recombines TRBV20-1 with TRBJ1-5, with D possibly TRBD1 on 5 matching bases. Germline V gene sequence: CDR1 DFQATT, CDR2 SNEGSKA (reference sequence). V was pared by 6 bases and J by 5 bases, with 17 bases between. This CDR3 comprises 14 residues. CDR3 bases: TGCAGTGCAAGGAGATTGCAGGGAGATCAGCCCCAGCATTTT. Its translation is CSARRLQGDQPQHF.

The V gene is TRBV12-3 or TRBV12-4, the J gene TRBJ1-4; 8 nucleotides align to TRBD1. The CDR3 contains 17 residues. Unmatched junction bases numbered 15, after V lost 6 bases and J lost 6 bases. The CDR3 reads CASSPRQGRTLDEKLFF. For the CDR3, the DNA is TGTGCCAGCAGCCCGAGACAGGGGCGGACCCTCGATGAAAAACTGTTTTTT.

This clonotype was seen repeatedly, ten times or more. The chain joins TRBV29-1 to TRBJ2-1; 8 bases agree with TRBD2. CDR1 and CDR2 (germline): SQVTM, ANQGSEA. This CDR3 has 14 amino acids. The CDR3 DNA follows: TGCAGAGCAGGAAGTGGGACTAGAGGAAATGAGCAGTTCTTC. Encoded protein: CRAGSGTRGNEQFF.